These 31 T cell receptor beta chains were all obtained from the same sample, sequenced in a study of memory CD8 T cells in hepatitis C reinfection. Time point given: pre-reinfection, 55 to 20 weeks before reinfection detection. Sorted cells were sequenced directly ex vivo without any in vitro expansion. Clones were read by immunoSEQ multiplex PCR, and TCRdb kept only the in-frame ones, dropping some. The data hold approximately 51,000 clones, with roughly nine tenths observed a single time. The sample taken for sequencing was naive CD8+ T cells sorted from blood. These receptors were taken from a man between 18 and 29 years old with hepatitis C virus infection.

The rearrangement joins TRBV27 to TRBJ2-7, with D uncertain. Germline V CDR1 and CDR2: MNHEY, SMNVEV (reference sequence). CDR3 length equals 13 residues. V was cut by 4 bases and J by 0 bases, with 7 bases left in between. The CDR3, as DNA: TGTGCCAGCAGTTCGGCGGTCTCCTACGAGCAGTACTTC. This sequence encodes CASSSAVSYEQYF.

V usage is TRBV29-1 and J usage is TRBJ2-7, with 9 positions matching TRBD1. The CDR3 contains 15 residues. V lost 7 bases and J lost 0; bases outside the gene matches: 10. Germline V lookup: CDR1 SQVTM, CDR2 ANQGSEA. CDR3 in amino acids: CSAVWRDRASYEQYF. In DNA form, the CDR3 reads TGCAGCGCCGTCTGGAGGGACAGGGCCTCCTACGAGCAGTACTTC.

CDR3 amino acids: CSVEAVGRGTEAFF. The CDR3 nucleotides are TGCAGCGTTGAAGCAGTGGGTCGGGGCACTGAAGCTTTCTTT. The V gene is TRBV29-1, the J gene TRBJ1-1; D is undetermined. Trimming left V 1 base short and J 4 bases short, with 13 bases between. The germline CDR1 and CDR2 sequences are SQVTM and ANQGSEA. The CDR3 is made up of 14 amino acids.

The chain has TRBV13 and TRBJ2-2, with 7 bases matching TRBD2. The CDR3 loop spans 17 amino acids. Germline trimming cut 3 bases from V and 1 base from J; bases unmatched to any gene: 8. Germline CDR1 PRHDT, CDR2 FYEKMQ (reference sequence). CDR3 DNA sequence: TGTGCCAGCAGCTTCACCCGACTAGCACTGAACACCGGGGAGCTGTTTTTT. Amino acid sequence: CASSFTRLALNTGELFF.

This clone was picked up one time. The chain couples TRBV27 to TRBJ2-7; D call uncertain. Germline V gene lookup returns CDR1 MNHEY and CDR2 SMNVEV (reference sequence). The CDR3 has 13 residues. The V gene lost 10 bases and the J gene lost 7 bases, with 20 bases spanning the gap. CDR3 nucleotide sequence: TGTGCCATCCCATGGGTGGTTTGCTGGGAGCAGTACGTC. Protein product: CAIPWVVCWEQYV.

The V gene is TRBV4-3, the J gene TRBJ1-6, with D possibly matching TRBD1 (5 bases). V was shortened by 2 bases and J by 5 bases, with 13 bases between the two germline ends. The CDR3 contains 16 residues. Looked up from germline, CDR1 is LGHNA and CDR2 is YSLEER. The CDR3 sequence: CASSQNYAGDNSPLHF. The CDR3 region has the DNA TGCGCCAGCAGCCAAAATTATGCGGGGGATAATTCACCCCTCCACTTT.

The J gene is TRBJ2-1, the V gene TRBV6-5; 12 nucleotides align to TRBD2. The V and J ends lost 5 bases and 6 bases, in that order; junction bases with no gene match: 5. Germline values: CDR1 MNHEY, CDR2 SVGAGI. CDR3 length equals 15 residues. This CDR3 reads CASSALAGGSNEQFF. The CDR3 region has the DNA TGTGCCAGCAGTGCCCTAGCGGGGGGGTCCAATGAGCAGTTCTTC.

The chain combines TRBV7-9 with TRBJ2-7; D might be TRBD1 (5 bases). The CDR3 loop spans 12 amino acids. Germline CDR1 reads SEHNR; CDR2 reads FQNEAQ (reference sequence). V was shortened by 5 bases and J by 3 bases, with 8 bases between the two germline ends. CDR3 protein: CASSVDSYEQYF. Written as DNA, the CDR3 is TGTGCCAGCAGCGTAGACAGCTACGAGCAGTACTTC.

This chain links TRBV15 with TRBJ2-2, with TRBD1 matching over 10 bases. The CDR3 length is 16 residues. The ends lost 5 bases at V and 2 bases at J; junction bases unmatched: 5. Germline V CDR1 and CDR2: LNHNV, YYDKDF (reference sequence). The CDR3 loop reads CATSEGTGVNTGELFF. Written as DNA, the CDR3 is TGTGCCACCAGCGAGGGGACAGGGGTTAACACCGGGGAGCTGTTTTTT.

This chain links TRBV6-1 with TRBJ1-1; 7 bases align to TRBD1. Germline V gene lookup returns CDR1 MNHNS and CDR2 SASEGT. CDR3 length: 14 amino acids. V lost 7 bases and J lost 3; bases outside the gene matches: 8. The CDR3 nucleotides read TGTGCCAGCACCCAAGACAGGGTTTACACTGAAGCTTTCTTT. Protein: CASTQDRVYTEAFF.

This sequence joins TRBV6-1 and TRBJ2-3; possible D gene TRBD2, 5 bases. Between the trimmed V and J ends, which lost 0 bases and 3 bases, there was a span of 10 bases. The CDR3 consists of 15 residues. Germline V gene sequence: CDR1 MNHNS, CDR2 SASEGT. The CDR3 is CASSEARGNTDTQYF. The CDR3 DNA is TGTGCCAGCAGTGAAGCCCGAGGGAATACAGATACGCAGTATTTT.

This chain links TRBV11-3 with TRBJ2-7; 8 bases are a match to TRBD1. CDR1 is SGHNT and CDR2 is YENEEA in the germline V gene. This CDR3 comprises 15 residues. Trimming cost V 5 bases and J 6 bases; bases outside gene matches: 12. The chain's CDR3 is CASSPTGGKLGEQYV. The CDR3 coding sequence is TGTGCCAGCAGCCCTACAGGGGGGAAACTTGGCGAGCAGTACGTC.

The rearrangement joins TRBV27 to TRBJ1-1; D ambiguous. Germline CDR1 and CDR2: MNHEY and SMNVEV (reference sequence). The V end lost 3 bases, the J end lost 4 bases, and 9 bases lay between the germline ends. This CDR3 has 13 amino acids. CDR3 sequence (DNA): TGTGCCAGCAGTTTCCTCATGAGCACTGAAGCTTTCTTT. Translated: CASSFLMSTEAFF.

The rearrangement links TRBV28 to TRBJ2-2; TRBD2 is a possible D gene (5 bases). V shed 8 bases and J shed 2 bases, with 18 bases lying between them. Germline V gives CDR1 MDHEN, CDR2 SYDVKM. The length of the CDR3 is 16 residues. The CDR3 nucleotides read TGTGCCAGCGACGCCTACCGGGGATCAAACACCGGGGAGCTGTTTTTT. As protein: CASDAYRGSNTGELFF.

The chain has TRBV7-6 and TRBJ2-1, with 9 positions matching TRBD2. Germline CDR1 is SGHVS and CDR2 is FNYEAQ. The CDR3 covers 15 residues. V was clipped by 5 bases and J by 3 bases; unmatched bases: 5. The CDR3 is CASSPTSGGYNEQFF. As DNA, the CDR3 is TGTGCCAGCAGCCCGACTAGCGGAGGCTACAATGAGCAGTTCTTC. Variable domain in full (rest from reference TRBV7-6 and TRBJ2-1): GAGVSQSPRYKVTKRGQDVALRCDPISGHVSLYWYRQALGQGPEFLTYFNYEAQQDKSGLPNDRFSAERPEGSISTLTIQRTEQRDSAMYRCASSPTSGGYNEQFFGPGTRLTVL.

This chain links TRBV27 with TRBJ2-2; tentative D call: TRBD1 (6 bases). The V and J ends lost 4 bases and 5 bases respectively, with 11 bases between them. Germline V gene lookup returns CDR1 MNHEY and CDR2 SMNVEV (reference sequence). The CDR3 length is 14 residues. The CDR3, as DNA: TGTGCCAGCAGTTACGACAGGCCTACCGGGGAGCTGTTTTTT. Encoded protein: CASSYDRPTGELFF.

CDR3 bases: TGTGCCAGCAGTTACTGGGCTAGCGGGAGCGCAGATACGCAGTATTTT. This gives the protein CASSYWASGSADTQYF. The chain employs TRBV6-5 and TRBJ2-3; 10 bases are a match to TRBD2. The CDR3 runs 16 residues. Per the germline V gene, CDR1 is MNHEY and CDR2 is SVGAGI. V lost 1 base, J lost 4 bases, and 5 bases stayed unmatched.

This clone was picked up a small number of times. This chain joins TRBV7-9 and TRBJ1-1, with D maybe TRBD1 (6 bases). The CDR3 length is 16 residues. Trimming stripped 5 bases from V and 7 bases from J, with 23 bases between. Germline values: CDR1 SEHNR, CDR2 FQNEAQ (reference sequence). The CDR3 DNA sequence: TGTGCCAGCAGCCCGAGCAGGGCAGGGGAGAGGGATGAAGCTTTCTTT. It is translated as CASSPSRAGERDEAFF.

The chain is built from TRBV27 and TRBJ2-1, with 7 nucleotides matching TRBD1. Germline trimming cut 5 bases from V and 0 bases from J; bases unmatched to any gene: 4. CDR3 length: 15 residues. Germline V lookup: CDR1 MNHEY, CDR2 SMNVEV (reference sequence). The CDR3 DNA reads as TGTGCCAGCAGTCCGACAGGGTACTCCTACAATGAGCAGTTCTTC. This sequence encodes CASSPTGYSYNEQFF.

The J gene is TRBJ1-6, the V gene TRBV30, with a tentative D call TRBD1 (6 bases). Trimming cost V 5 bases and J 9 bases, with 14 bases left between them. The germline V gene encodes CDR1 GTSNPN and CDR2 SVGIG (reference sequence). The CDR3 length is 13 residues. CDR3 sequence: CAWETGFGSPLHF. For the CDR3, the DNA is TGTGCCTGGGAAACAGGGTTTGGTTCACCCCTCCACTTT.

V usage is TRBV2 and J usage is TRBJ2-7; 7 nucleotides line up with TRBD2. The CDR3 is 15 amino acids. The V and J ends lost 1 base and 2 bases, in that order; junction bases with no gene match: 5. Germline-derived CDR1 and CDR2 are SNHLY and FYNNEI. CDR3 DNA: TGTGCCAGCAGTGAAGGTCTAGCGGCAACCTACGAGCAGTACTTC. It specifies CASSEGLAATYEQYF.

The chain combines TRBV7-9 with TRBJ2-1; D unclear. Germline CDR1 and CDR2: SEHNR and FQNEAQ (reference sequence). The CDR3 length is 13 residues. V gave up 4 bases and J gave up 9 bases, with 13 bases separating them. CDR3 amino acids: CASSSPASLEQFF. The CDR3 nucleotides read TGTGCCAGCAGCTCTCCCGCTAGTCTTGAGCAGTTCTTC.

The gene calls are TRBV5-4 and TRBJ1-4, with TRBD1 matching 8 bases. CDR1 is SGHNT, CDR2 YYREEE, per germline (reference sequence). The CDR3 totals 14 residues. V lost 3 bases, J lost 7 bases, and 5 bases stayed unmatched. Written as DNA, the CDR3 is TGTGCCAGCAGCTCCGGACAGGGCGTTGAAAAACTGTTTTTT. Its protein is CASSSGQGVEKLFF.

DNA of the CDR3: TGTGCCAGCAGCGTAGCGGGGGGGCAGGAAGATACGCAGTATTTT. Translated: CASSVAGGQEDTQYF. The chain couples TRBV9 to TRBJ2-3, with TRBD2 matching 8 bases. The CDR3 has 15 amino acids. Germline loops: CDR1 SGDLS, CDR2 YYNGEE. V gave up 0 bases and J gave up 5 bases; unmatched junction bases: 5.

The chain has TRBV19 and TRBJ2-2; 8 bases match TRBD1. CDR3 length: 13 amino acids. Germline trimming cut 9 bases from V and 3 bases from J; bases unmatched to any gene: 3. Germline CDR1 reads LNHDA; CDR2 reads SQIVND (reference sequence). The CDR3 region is CASNRGYTGELFF. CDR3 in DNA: TGTGCCAGCAACAGGGGGTACACCGGGGAGCTGTTTTTT.

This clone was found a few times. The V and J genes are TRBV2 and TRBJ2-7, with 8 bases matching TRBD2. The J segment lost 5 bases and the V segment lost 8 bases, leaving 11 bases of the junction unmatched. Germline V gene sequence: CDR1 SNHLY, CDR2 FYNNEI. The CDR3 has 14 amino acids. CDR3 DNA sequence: TGTGCCAGCTCAACCGGGGGGGCAAAGAACGAGCAGTACGTC. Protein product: CASSTGGAKNEQYV.

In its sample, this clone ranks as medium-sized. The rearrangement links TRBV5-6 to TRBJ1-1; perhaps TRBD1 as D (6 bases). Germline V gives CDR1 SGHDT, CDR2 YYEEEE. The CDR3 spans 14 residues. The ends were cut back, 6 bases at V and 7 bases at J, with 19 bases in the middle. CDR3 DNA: TGTGCCAGCACCCTGGGACACGGGGCTGATGAAGCTTTCTTT. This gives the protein CASTLGHGADEAFF.

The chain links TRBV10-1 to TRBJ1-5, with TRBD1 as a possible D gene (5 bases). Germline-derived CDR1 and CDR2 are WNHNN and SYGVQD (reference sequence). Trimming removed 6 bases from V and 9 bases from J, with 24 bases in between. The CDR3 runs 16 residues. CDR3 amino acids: CASSLRRGTSSRPQHF. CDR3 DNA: TGCGCCAGCAGCCTAAGGAGGGGCACCTCCAGTCGGCCCCAGCATTTT.

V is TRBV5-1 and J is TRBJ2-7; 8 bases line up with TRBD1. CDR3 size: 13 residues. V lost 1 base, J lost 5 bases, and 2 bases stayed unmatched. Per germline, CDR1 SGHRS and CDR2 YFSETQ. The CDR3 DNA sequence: TGCGCCAGCAGCTTGACAGGGGGGAACGAGCAGTACTTC. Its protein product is CASSLTGGNEQYF.

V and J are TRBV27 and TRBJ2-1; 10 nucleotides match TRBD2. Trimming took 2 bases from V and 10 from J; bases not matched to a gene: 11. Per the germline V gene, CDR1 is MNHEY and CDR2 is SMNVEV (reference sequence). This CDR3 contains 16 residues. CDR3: CASSLAASGRSAEQFF. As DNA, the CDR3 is TGTGCCAGCAGTTTAGCAGCTAGCGGGAGATCAGCGGAGCAGTTCTTC.

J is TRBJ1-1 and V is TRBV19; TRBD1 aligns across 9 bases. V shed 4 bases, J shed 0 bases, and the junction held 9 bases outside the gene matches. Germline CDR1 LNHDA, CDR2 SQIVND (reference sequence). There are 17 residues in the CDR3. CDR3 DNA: TGTGCCAGTAGTACCCTTCGGGACAGGGATATGAACACTGAAGCTTTCTTT. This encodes CASSTLRDRDMNTEAFF.